This T cell receptor beta chain was sequenced for a study of T cell responses to AZD1222 COVID-19 vaccine. Method: immunoSEQ multiplex PCR; TCRdb's copy keeps in-frame clones and lacks some. The data hold about 140,000 clones, with roughly 90% observed a single time. The CDR3 is 13 residues long. Trimming shortened V by 3 bases and J by 0 bases, and 6 bases separated the two germline ends. Per germline, CDR1 MNHEY and CDR2 SMNVEV (reference sequence). The sequence was obtained from an adult in good health. The sequencing here drew on peripheral blood, taken on day 0 of AZD1222 vaccination. The rearrangement joins TRBV27 to TRBJ2-7; D not certain. The CDR3 nucleotides are TGTGCCAGCAGTTTGGGCTTCTCCTACGAGCAGTACTTC. Amino acids: CASSLGFSYEQYF.